This T cell receptor beta chain was documented in a study of T cell responses to AZD1222 COVID-19 vaccine. Profiling relied on immunoSEQ multiplex PCR, and the TCRdb table lists in-frame clones only, not all of them. The data show 100,000 to 120,000 clones, 70% to 90% seen once. Findings of the study overall: Repertoires were sampled only after the peak T cell response.

In regard to this clone: The target antigen is unknown.

Per germline, CDR1 SEHNR and CDR2 FQNEAQ (reference sequence). The CDR3 has 14 amino acids. Trimming left V 3 bases short and J 5 bases short, with 14 bases between. This TCR derives from an adult who received the AZD1222 COVID-19 vaccine. The material was peripheral blood, obtained 28 days after the second AZD1222 dose. J is TRBJ2-7 and V is TRBV7-9; a weak D match, TRBD1 (6 bases). Here the CDR3 reads CASSFHTGPDEQYF. The CDR3 nucleotides read TGTGCCAGCAGCTTTCATACAGGGCCCGACGAGCAGTACTTC.